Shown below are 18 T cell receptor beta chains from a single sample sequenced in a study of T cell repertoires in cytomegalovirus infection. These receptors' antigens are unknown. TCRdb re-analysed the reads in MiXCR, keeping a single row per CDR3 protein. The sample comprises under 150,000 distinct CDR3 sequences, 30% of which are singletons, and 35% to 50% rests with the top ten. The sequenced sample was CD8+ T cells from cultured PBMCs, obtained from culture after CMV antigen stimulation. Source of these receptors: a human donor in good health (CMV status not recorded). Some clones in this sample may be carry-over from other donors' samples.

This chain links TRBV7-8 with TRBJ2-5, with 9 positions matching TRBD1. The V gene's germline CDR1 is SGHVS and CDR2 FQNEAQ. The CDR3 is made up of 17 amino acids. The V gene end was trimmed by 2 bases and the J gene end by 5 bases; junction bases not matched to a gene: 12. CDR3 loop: CASSLPPPGTGRETQYF. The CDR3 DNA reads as TGTGCCAGCAGCTTACCCCCGCCCGGGACAGGGAGGGAGACCCAGTACTTC.

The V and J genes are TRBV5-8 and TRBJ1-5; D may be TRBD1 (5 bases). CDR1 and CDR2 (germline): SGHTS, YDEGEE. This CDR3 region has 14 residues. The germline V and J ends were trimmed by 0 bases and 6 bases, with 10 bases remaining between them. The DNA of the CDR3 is TGTGCCAGCAGCTTGGGTCAGGGAGTTCAGCCCCAGCATTTT. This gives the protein CASSLGQGVQPQHF.

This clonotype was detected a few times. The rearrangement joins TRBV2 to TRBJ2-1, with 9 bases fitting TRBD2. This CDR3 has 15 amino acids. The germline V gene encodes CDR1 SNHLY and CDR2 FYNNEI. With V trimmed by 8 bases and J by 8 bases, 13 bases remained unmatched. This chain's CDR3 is CASWSGSGGEHEQFF. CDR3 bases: TGTGCCAGCTGGAGCGGTAGCGGGGGCGAGCATGAGCAGTTCTTC.

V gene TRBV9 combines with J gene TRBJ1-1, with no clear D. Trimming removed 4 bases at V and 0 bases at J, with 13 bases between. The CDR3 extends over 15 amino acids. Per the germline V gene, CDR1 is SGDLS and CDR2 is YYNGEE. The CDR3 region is CASSPRGLLNTEAFF. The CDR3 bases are TGTGCCAGCAGCCCCCGGGGTCTATTGAACACTGAAGCTTTCTTT.

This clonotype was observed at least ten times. This CDR3 reads CSARSPGDYNEQFF. Here the CDR3 DNA reads TGCAGTGCTAGATCGCCTGGCGACTACAATGAGCAGTTCTTC. This chain uses TRBV20-1 with TRBJ2-1; D is uncertain. Germline CDR1 is DFQATT and CDR2 is SNEGSKA (reference sequence). The CDR3 contains 14 residues. The ends were cut back, 2 bases at V and 3 bases at J, with 11 bases in the middle.

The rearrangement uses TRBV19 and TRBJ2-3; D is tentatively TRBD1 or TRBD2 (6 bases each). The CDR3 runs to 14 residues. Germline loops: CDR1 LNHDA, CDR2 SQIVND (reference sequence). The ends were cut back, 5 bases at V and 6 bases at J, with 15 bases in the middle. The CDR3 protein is CASSSPGATDTQYF. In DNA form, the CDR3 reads TGTGCCAGTAGTTCACCGGGGGCGACGGATACGCAGTATTTT.

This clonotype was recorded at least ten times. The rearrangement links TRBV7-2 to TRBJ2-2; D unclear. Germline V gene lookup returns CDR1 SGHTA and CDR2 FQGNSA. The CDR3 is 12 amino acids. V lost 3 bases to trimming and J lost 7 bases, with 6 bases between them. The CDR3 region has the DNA TGTGCCAGCAGCTTTGGTGGCGGGGAGCTGTTTTTT. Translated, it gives CASSFGGGELFF.

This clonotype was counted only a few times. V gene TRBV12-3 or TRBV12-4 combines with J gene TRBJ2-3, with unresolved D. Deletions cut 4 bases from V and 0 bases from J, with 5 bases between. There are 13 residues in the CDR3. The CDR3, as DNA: TGTGCCAGCAGTTCGTACAGCACAGATACGCAGTATTTT. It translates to CASSSYSTDTQYF.

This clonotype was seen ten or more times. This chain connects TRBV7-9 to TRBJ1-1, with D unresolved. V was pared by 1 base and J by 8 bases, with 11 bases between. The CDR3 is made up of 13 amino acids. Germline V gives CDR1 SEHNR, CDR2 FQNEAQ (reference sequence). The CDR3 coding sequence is TGTGCCAGCAGCTTAGGGCCAGCACTCGAAGCTTTCTTT. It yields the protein CASSLGPALEAFF.

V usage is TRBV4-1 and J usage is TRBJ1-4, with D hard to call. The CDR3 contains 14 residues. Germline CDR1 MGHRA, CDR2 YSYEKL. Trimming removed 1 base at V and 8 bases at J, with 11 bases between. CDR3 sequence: CASSQVAEGEKLFF. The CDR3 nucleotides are TGCGCCAGCAGCCAAGTTGCGGAAGGGGAAAAACTGTTTTTT.

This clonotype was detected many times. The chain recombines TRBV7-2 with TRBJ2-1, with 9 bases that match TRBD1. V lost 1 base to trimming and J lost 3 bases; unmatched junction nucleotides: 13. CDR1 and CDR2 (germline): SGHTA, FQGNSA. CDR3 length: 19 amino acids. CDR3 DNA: TGTGCCAGCAGCTTAGAGGGCCGGACAGGGGACCGATTCTACAATGAGCAGTTCTTC. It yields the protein CASSLEGRTGDRFYNEQFF.

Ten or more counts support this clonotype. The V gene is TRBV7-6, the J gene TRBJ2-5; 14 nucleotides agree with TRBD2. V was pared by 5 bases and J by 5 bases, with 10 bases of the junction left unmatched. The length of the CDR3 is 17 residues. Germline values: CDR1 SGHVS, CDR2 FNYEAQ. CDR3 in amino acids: CASSPTSGGALRETQYF. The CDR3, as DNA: TGTGCCAGCAGCCCGACTAGCGGGGGGGCTTTGAGGGAGACCCAGTACTTC. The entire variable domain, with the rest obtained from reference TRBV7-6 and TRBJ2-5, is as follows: GAGVSQSPRYKVTKRGQDVALRCDPISGHVSLYWYRQALGQGPEFLTYFNYEAQQDKSGLPNDRFSAERPEGSISTLTIQRTEQRDSAMYRCASSPTSGGALRETQYFGPGTRLLVL.

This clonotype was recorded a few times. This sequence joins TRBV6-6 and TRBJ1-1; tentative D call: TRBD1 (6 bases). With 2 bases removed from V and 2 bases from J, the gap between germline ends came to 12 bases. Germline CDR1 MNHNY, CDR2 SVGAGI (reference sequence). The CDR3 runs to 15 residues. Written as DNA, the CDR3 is TGTGCCAGCAGTTACGACCGACAGGCAAACACTGAAGCTTTCTTT. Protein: CASSYDRQANTEAFF.

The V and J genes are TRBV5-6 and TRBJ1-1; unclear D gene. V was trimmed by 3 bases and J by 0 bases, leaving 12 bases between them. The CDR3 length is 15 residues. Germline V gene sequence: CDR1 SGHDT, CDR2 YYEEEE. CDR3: CASSWAAAMNTEAFF. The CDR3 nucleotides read TGTGCCAGCAGCTGGGCAGCCGCCATGAACACTGAAGCTTTCTTT.

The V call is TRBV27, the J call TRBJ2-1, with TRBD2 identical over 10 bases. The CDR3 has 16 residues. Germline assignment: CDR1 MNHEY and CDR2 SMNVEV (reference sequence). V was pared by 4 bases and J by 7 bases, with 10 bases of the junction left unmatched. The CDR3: CASSSPGVAGGNEQFF. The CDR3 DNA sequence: TGTGCCAGCAGTTCCCCCGGGGTAGCGGGGGGTAATGAGCAGTTCTTC.

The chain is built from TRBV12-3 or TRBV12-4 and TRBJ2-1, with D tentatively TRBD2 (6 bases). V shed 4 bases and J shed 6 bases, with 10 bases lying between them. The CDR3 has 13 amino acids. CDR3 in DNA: TGTGCCAGCAGTTCGGGACTCATCAATGAGCAGTTCTTC. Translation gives CASSSGLINEQFF.

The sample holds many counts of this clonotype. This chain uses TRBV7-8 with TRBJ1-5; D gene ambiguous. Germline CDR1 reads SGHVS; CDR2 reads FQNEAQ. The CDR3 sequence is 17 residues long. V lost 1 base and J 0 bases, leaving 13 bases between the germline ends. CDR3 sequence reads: CASSLDDREYSNQPQHF. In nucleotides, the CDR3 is TGTGCCAGCAGCTTAGACGATCGGGAATATAGCAATCAGCCCCAGCATTTT.

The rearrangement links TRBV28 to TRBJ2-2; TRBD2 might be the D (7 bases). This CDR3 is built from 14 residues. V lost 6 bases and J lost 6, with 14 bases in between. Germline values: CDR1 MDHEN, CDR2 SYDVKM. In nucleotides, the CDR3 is TGTGCCAGCAGCCTTACAGGGAGGGCCGGGGAGCTGTTTTTT. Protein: CASSLTGRAGELFF.